Presented here are 20 T cell receptor beta chains from one specimen sequenced in a study of vaccination and CD4 T cells after COVID-19. Their antigens are not known. Sample treatment: roughly 10-day PBMC culture with coronavirus spike peptide pools or control peptides (ViraFEST assay). Scientists ran DNA taken from cultured CD4+ T cells through the Oncomine TCR Beta short-read assay for sequencing. Via MiXCR, TCRdb re-called the PCR reads, giving one row per CDR3 protein. The profile covers 20,000 or so distinct CDR3 sequences, with 45% to 70% appearing a single time and more than 6.5% taken by the ten largest. Specimen: CD4+ T cells from blood, cultured in vitro. The receptors shown here come from a human donor who had recovered from COVID-19.

The rearrangement joins TRBV20-1 to TRBJ2-1; the D is unclear. Germline CDR1 DFQATT, CDR2 SNEGSKA (reference sequence). This CDR3 contains 14 residues. V lost 3 bases and J lost 0, with 9 bases in between. For the CDR3, the DNA is TGCAGTGCTAGTCTGCGGTACTCCTACAATGAGCAGTTCTTC. This encodes CSASLRYSYNEQFF.

The V and J genes are TRBV27 and TRBJ1-4; TRBD1 agrees at 8 bases. There are 15 residues in the CDR3. Germline CDR1 MNHEY, CDR2 SMNVEV (reference sequence). J gave up 7 bases and V 11 bases, and 15 bases lay outside the gene matches. The CDR3 loop is CACTPRGTGIEKLFF. DNA for the CDR3: TGTGCCTGCACTCCTCGTGGGACAGGTATTGAAAAACTGTTTTTT.

This chain connects TRBV12-3 or TRBV12-4 to TRBJ1-5; possible D gene TRBD1, 5 bases. The CDR3 is 14 amino acids. V was clipped by 8 bases and J by 3 bases, with 14 bases between them. The CDR3: CASREGRINQPQHF. CDR3 bases: TGTGCCAGCCGAGAGGGACGGATCAATCAGCCCCAGCATTTT.

The chain carries TRBV7-6 and TRBJ2-3; D call uncertain. Germline-derived CDR1 and CDR2 are SGHVS and FNYEAQ. V was clipped by 1 base and J by 5 bases, with 7 bases between them. This CDR3 spans 13 amino acids. The chain's CDR3 is CASSLGPGDTQYF. As DNA, the CDR3 is TGTGCCAGCAGCTTAGGCCCCGGAGATACGCAGTATTTT.

This chain joins TRBV7-9 and TRBJ1-1, with 7 positions matching TRBD1. This CDR3 spans 16 amino acids. The V gene end was trimmed by 1 base and the J gene end by 4 bases; junction bases not matched to a gene: 9. Germline V gene lookup returns CDR1 SEHNR and CDR2 FQNEAQ (reference sequence). CDR3 protein: CASSLEGASTGTEAFF. CDR3 nucleotide sequence: TGTGCCAGCAGCTTAGAGGGGGCATCTACGGGCACTGAAGCTTTCTTT.

The chain carries TRBV12-3 or TRBV12-4 and TRBJ2-2; D is possibly TRBD1 (5 bases). This CDR3 spans 14 amino acids. The V end lost 5 bases, the J end lost 6 bases, and 13 bases lay between the germline ends. CDR3 nucleotide sequence: TGTGCCAGCAGTCCCTCCAGGGTAGCCGGGGAGCTGTTTTTT. It is translated as CASSPSRVAGELFF.

This sequence joins TRBV27 and TRBJ1-1; D may be TRBD1 (5 bases). Looked up from germline, CDR1 is MNHEY and CDR2 is SMNVEV (reference sequence). V shed 8 bases and J shed 0 bases, with 13 bases lying between them. This CDR3 is 14 amino acids long. Written as DNA, the CDR3 is TGTGCCAGCGGCGGGGGGTCCATGAACACTGAAGCTTTCTTT. It codes for CASGGGSMNTEAFF.

This clonotype was picked up a small number of times. The chain uses TRBV5-1 and TRBJ2-5; 11 bases map to TRBD2. The CDR3 consists of 14 residues. V shed 2 bases and J 3 bases; nucleotides not matched to a gene: 0. Germline V gene sequence: CDR1 SGHRS, CDR2 YFSETQ. DNA of the CDR3: TGCGCCAGCAGCTTACTAGCGGGAGAAGAGACCCAGTACTTC. It codes for CASSLLAGEETQYF. The variable domain in full, with the rest retrieved from reference TRBV5-1 and TRBJ2-5, is KAGVTQTPRYLIKTRGQQVTLSCSPISGHRSVSWYQQTPGQGLQFLFEYFSETQRNKGNFPGRFSGRQFSNSRSEMNVSTLELGDSALYLCASSLLAGEETQYFGPGTRLLVL.

This clonotype has just a few counts. The chain couples TRBV2 to TRBJ1-2, with D possibly matching TRBD1 (5 bases). The V gene lost 7 bases and the J gene lost 8 bases, with 11 bases spanning the gap. The CDR3 runs to 11 residues. The germline CDR1 and CDR2 sequences are SNHLY and FYNNEI. CDR3 in amino acids: CASNPGLGYTF. CDR3 DNA sequence: TGTGCCAGCAATCCAGGGCTCGGCTACACCTTC. Looking up the rest from reference TRBV2 and TRBJ1-2 gives the full variable domain: EPEVTQTPSHQVTQMGQEVILRCVPISNHLYFYWYRQILGQKVEFLVSFYNNEISEKSEIFDDQFSVERPDGSNFTLKIRSTKLEDSAMYFCASNPGLGYTFGSGTRLTVV.

This clonotype was recorded only once. This rearrangement joins TRBV20-1 to TRBJ1-1; D remains unclear. The CDR3 totals 10 residues. V lost 6 bases to trimming and J lost 2 bases, with 4 bases between them. Germline V gene data show CDR1 as DFQATT and CDR2 as SNEGSKA (reference sequence). The CDR3 nucleotides are TGCAGTGCCATAAACACTGAAGCTTTCTTT. Translated, it gives CSAINTEAFF.

The chain carries TRBV6-1 and TRBJ1-5; tentatively, D is TRBD1 (5 bases). Trimming pared 6 bases from V and 2 bases from J, leaving 11 bases between. CDR1 is MNHNS and CDR2 is SASEGT in the germline V gene. The CDR3 consists of 14 residues. The CDR3 bases are TGTGCCAGCAGGCAGTGGGGGGGCAATCAGCCCCAGCATTTT. Protein product: CASRQWGGNQPQHF.

This rearrangement joins TRBV28 to TRBJ1-2; a possible D gene is TRBD1 (5 bases). Trimming took off 3 bases at V and 1 base at J, with 12 bases between the two ends. Germline V CDR1 and CDR2: MDHEN, SYDVKM. The CDR3 covers 15 residues. CDR3 DNA: TGTGCCAGCAGTTTGAGACTAAGGGGTAACTATGGCTACACCTTC. Protein sequence: CASSLRLRGNYGYTF.

The chain carries TRBV19 and TRBJ2-3, with D uncertain. Germline V gives CDR1 LNHDA, CDR2 SQIVND (reference sequence). V dropped 3 bases and J dropped 1 base, with 8 bases sitting between them. The CDR3 spans 14 residues. The CDR3 spells CASSITHRTDTQYF. CDR3 coding DNA: TGTGCCAGTAGTATTACCCACCGCACAGATACGCAGTATTTT.

This clonotype was found a few times. V and J are TRBV20-1 and TRBJ1-2; TRBD1 aligns across 9 bases. V shed 4 bases and J 8 bases; nucleotides not matched to a gene: 11. Germline V gene data show CDR1 as DFQATT and CDR2 as SNEGSKA (reference sequence). The CDR3 consists of 14 residues. CDR3 in amino acids: CSATIEQGAGGYTF. CDR3 sequence (DNA): TGCAGTGCTACTATAGAACAGGGGGCAGGCGGCTACACCTTC.

This chain joins TRBV27 and TRBJ2-5; 8 positions agree with TRBD1. The CDR3 loop spans 15 amino acids. V was pared by 5 bases and J by 5 bases, with 10 bases of the junction left unmatched. In germline, CDR1 is MNHEY, CDR2 SMNVEV (reference sequence). The CDR3 DNA sequence: TGTGCCAGCAGTACAAACAGGGGGAAGCCTGAGACCCAGTACTTC. Amino acid sequence: CASSTNRGKPETQYF.

V is TRBV7-9 and J is TRBJ2-7, with D uncertain. The CDR3 sequence is 12 residues long. V was clipped by 2 bases and J by 7 bases, with 9 bases between them. CDR1 SEHNR and CDR2 FQNEAQ come from the germline V gene (reference sequence). In DNA, the CDR3 is TGTGCCAGCAGCTTACCCGCGAGAGAGCAGTACTTC. Protein product: CASSLPAREQYF.

The chain recombines TRBV2 with TRBJ2-5; D call uncertain. This CDR3 contains 12 residues. From germline, CDR1 is SNHLY and CDR2 FYNNEI. Trimming stripped 5 bases from V and 5 bases from J, with 9 bases between. The CDR3: CASSRVEETQYF. In DNA form, the CDR3 reads TGTGCCAGCAGTCGGGTTGAGGAGACCCAGTACTTC. Variable domain in full (rest from reference TRBV2 and TRBJ2-5): EPEVTQTPSHQVTQMGQEVILRCVPISNHLYFYWYRQILGQKVEFLVSFYNNEISEKSEIFDDQFSVERPDGSNFTLKIRSTKLEDSAMYFCASSRVEETQYFGPGTRLLVL.

CDR3 residues: CSARELLADTDTQYF. The CDR3 bases are TGCAGTGCTAGAGAACTACTAGCGGACACAGATACGCAGTATTTT. The V gene is TRBV20-1, the J gene TRBJ2-3, with 8 bases fitting TRBD2. This CDR3 is built from 15 residues. After removal of 0 bases from V and 2 bases from J, the junction contained 4 bases not matched to a gene. Looked up from germline, CDR1 is DFQATT and CDR2 is SNEGSKA (reference sequence).

The rearrangement joins TRBV11-2 to TRBJ2-6; D unresolved. Germline lookup yields CDR1 SGHAT and CDR2 FQNNGV. The CDR3 spans 17 residues. Trimming shortened V by 5 bases and J by 1 base, and 15 bases separated the two germline ends. DNA for the CDR3: TGTGCCAGCAGCCCCAAGCCCGGTACGTCTGGGGCCAACGTCCTGACTTTC. It yields the protein CASSPKPGTSGANVLTF.

The V gene is TRBV6-1, the J gene TRBJ2-4; D call uncertain. V lost 7 bases to trimming and J lost 0 bases, with 13 bases between them. The CDR3 extends over 15 amino acids. Looked up from germline, CDR1 is MNHNS and CDR2 is SASEGT. The CDR3 protein is CASMSPSIAKNIQYF. The DNA for the CDR3 is TGTGCCAGCATGTCTCCATCCATAGCCAAAAACATTCAGTACTTC.